These 26 T cell receptor beta chains were all obtained from the same sample, sequenced in a study of cytomegalovirus exposure and HLA in healthy donors. PCR used 60 Vbeta primers and 13 Jbeta primers. The protocol was immunoSEQ multiplex PCR, while the TCRdb copy is restricted to in-frame clones and leaves out a portion. The sample includes fewer than 250,000 clones, over 75% seen only once; the top ten take 1.5% to 2%. Material: PBMCs. The receptors originated from a man between 18 and 35 years old in good health and CMV-seronegative.

The chain uses TRBV7-9 and TRBJ2-3, with D possibly matching TRBD1 (8 bases). Trimming shortened V by 4 bases and J by 2 bases, and 19 bases separated the two germline ends. CDR3 size: 17 residues. CDR1 SEHNR and CDR2 FQNEAQ come from the germline V gene (reference sequence). CDR3 loop: CASSSSGGTGSTDTQYF. In nucleotides, the CDR3 is TGTGCCAGCAGCTCTAGCGGTGGGACAGGCTCCACAGATACGCAGTATTTT.

For the CDR3, the DNA is TGTGCCAGCAGTTTAGTCGGAGGGGAGAGAAACTATGGCTACACCTTC. Its protein product is CASSLVGGERNYGYTF. The genes are TRBV6-5 and TRBJ1-2; a possible D gene is TRBD1 (5 bases). The CDR3 covers 16 residues. Germline V gives CDR1 MNHEY, CDR2 SVGAGI. V shed 4 bases and J shed 2 bases, with 17 bases lying between them.

Concerning this clone: The germline gene is not matched at one end of the junction; a read error may be the cause. The V gene is TRBV19, the J gene TRBJ2-3, with a possible D match to TRBD1 (6 bases). The length of the CDR3 is 13 residues. The germline V gene has CDR1 LNHDA and CDR2 SQIVND (reference sequence). The chain's CDR3 is CASTDRSTDTQYF. As DNA, the CDR3 is TGTGCGAGTACGGACAGATCCACAGATACGCAGTATTTT.

This rearrangement joins TRBV25-1 to TRBJ1-3; TRBD1 is a possible D gene (6 bases). V lost 4 bases to trimming and J lost 4 bases, with 17 bases between them. The CDR3 has 16 residues. Germline V gene sequence: CDR1 MGHDK, CDR2 SYGVNS. CDR3 nucleotides: TGTGCCAGCAGTGGACACCGGGACATGGGGGGAAACACCATATATTTT. Amino acid sequence: CASSGHRDMGGNTIYF.

The chain employs TRBV10-3 and TRBJ1-1; 10 bases are shared with TRBD1. Germline trimming cut 10 bases from V and 4 bases from J; bases unmatched to any gene: 6. The CDR3 extends over 13 amino acids. CDR1 and CDR2 from the germline V gene are ENHRY and SYGVKD. The CDR3 protein is CATTGTGATEAFF. DNA for the CDR3: TGTGCCACAACCGGGACAGGGGCCACTGAAGCTTTCTTT.

The rearrangement links TRBV7-8 to TRBJ2-7; TRBD1 might be the D (6 bases). Germline V gene data show CDR1 as SGHVS and CDR2 as FQNEAQ. Deletions cut 4 bases from V and 2 bases from J, with 12 bases between. The CDR3 is 14 residues long. The CDR3 nucleotides are TGTGCCAGCAGCTGGACAGATTTAACCTACGAGCAGTACTTC. This gives the protein CASSWTDLTYEQYF.

The chain combines TRBV7-8 with TRBJ2-5, with a possible D match to TRBD2 (5 bases). Trimming shortened V by 5 bases and J by 4 bases, and 8 bases separated the two germline ends. The CDR3 has 12 residues. Germline CDR1 reads SGHVS; CDR2 reads FQNEAQ. The CDR3 sequence: CASSGAGETQYF. In DNA, the CDR3 is TGTGCCAGCAGCGGCGCGGGAGAGACCCAGTACTTC.

This clone was observed a single time. The chain uses TRBV7-9 and TRBJ1-1; 7 bases are shared with TRBD1. The CDR3 length is 16 residues. V trimming: 6 bases; J trimming: 3 bases; junction bases outside the gene matches: 13. Germline lookup yields CDR1 SEHNR and CDR2 FQNEAQ (reference sequence). The CDR3 region is CASRKSLRDRDTEAFF. The DNA of the CDR3 is TGTGCCAGCAGAAAGAGCCTCAGGGACAGAGACACTGAAGCTTTCTTT.

The chain recombines TRBV27 with TRBJ2-1; a weak D match, TRBD1 (6 bases). The CDR3 has 14 residues. The V end lost 7 bases, the J end lost 1 base, and 11 bases lay between the germline ends. Per germline, CDR1 MNHEY and CDR2 SMNVEV (reference sequence). CDR3 sequence: CASTLGGSYNEQFF. CDR3 coding DNA: TGTGCCAGCACCCTAGGGGGTTCCTACAATGAGCAGTTCTTC.

The chain recombines TRBV9 with TRBJ2-5, with TRBD2 matching 9 bases. The CDR3 has 17 residues. Germline CDR1 reads SGDLS; CDR2 reads YYNGEE. The junction had 7 bases not matched to a gene; V was cut back by 0 bases and J by 1 base. This CDR3 reads CASSVGLAGYSQETQYF. In DNA form, the CDR3 reads TGTGCCAGCAGCGTAGGGCTAGCGGGGTACTCCCAAGAGACCCAGTACTTC.

The chain is built from TRBV30 and TRBJ2-7, with a weak D call TRBD1 (7 bases). The CDR3 spans 16 residues. V was cut by 0 bases and J by 3 bases, with 18 bases left in between. From germline, CDR1 is GTSNPN and CDR2 SVGIG (reference sequence). In DNA, the CDR3 is TGTGCCTGGAGTGTCAGGGGGGCAGTAAATGGCTACGAGCAGTACTTC. This codes for CAWSVRGAVNGYEQYF.

Note on this clone: The identical CDR3 is also encoded by other nucleotide sequences in the sample. The chain has TRBV7-9 and TRBJ2-1; 7 positions match TRBD1. This CDR3 region has 13 residues. The germline CDR1 and CDR2 sequences are SEHNR and FQNEAQ (reference sequence). V lost 5 bases, J lost 4 bases, and 2 bases stayed unmatched. In DNA form, the CDR3 reads TGTGCCAGCAGCCCGGGACAGTACAATGAGCAGTTCTTC. This encodes CASSPGQYNEQFF.

This clone was seen more than once but under ten times. This sequence joins TRBV5-6 and TRBJ2-1; tentative D call: TRBD2 (6 bases). Looked up from germline, CDR1 is SGHDT and CDR2 is YYEEEE. Trimming left V 3 bases short and J 5 bases short, with 18 bases between. CDR3 length: 16 residues. CDR3 in amino acids: CASSWLGQGGNNEQFF. The CDR3 DNA is TGTGCCAGCAGCTGGCTAGGGCAGGGAGGAAACAATGAGCAGTTCTTC. Combining the CDR3 with reference TRBV5-6 and TRBJ2-1 gives the whole variable domain DAGVTQSPTHLIKTRGQQVTLRCSPKSGHDTVSWYQQALGQGPQFIFQYYEEEERQRGNFPDRFSGHQFPNYSSELNVNALLLGDSALYLCASSWLGQGGNNEQFFGPGTRLTVL.

V and J are TRBV11-2 and TRBJ2-7; the match to TRBD2 covers 8 bases. The ends lost 3 bases at V and 3 bases at J; junction bases unmatched: 7. Germline CDR1 SGHAT, CDR2 FQNNGV. There are 15 residues in the CDR3. The CDR3 DNA follows: TGTGCCAGCAGCTTGGGGTTAGCGGGAAACTACGAGCAGTACTTC. It yields the protein CASSLGLAGNYEQYF.

Only one count was recorded for this clone. The rearrangement joins TRBV4-2 to TRBJ2-5; TRBD1 might be the D (6 bases). V was trimmed by 1 base and J by 2 bases, leaving 11 bases between them. CDR1 is LGHNA and CDR2 is YNFKEQ in the germline V gene. The CDR3 loop spans 15 amino acids. The CDR3 DNA is TGTGCCAGCAGCCAAGGGGCAGGGGATCAAGAGACCCAGTACTTC. This encodes CASSQGAGDQETQYF.

CDR3 bases: TGTGCCAGCACCCGGGTAGCGGGACTGTCAGATACGCAGTATTTT. Amino acids: CASTRVAGLSDTQYF. The rearrangement links TRBV5-6 to TRBJ2-3, with 8 bases that match TRBD2. CDR1 SGHDT and CDR2 YYEEEE come from the germline V gene. The CDR3 runs to 15 residues. The V gene end was trimmed by 6 bases and the J gene end by 4 bases; junction bases not matched to a gene: 10.

This chain uses TRBV4-3 with TRBJ2-2, with D perhaps matching TRBD2 (6 bases). The CDR3 runs to 15 residues. Deletions cut 1 base from V and 6 bases from J, with 12 bases between. The germline V gene encodes CDR1 LGHNA and CDR2 YSLEER. As DNA, the CDR3 is TGCGCCAGCAGCCAAGTGTCGGGACTTCCCGGGGAGCTGTTTTTT. Translation gives CASSQVSGLPGELFF.

This clone was observed once. The V and J genes are TRBV19 and TRBJ1-3; D is ambiguous. The germline CDR1 and CDR2 sequences are LNHDA and SQIVND (reference sequence). Trimming removed 3 bases from V and 0 bases from J, with 6 bases in between. The CDR3 runs to 14 residues. CDR3 amino acids: CASSITVSGNTIYF. CDR3 DNA sequence: TGTGCCAGTAGTATTACAGTCTCTGGAAACACCATATATTTT.

The chain uses TRBV30 and TRBJ1-2; 7 nucleotides line up with TRBD1. Germline assignment: CDR1 GTSNPN and CDR2 SVGIG (reference sequence). The CDR3 has 14 residues. The junction had 4 bases not matched to a gene; V was cut back by 0 bases and J by 3 bases. Here the CDR3 reads CAWSVTGSDYGYTF. The CDR3 DNA reads TGTGCCTGGAGTGTGACAGGGTCGGACTATGGCTACACCTTC.

The gene calls are TRBV2 and TRBJ2-2; 7 bases map to TRBD1. The CDR3 has 15 residues. J lost 5 bases, V lost 4 bases, and 7 bases had no gene match. Germline V gene sequence: CDR1 SNHLY, CDR2 FYNNEI. CDR3 in amino acids: CASSGQGVRTGELFF. In nucleotides, the CDR3 is TGTGCCAGCAGTGGACAGGGAGTGAGAACCGGGGAGCTGTTTTTT.

V and J are TRBV27 and TRBJ2-1; 8 bases map to TRBD1. CDR1 and CDR2 from the germline V gene are MNHEY and SMNVEV (reference sequence). V shed 5 bases, J shed 9 bases, and the junction held 12 bases outside the gene matches. There are 15 residues in the CDR3. CDR3 in amino acids: CASSTRTGSLGEQFF. CDR3 coding DNA: TGTGCCAGCAGTACACGGACAGGGAGTTTGGGTGAGCAGTTCTTC.

The chain has TRBV11-2 and TRBJ2-7; TRBD2 agrees at 9 bases. This CDR3 has 15 amino acids. V lost 0 bases, J lost 5 bases, and 5 bases stayed unmatched. Germline-derived CDR1 and CDR2 are SGHAT and FQNNGV. Here the CDR3 DNA reads TGTGCCAGCAGCTTAGAGGGACTAGCTGGAAACGAGCAGTACTTC. This sequence encodes CASSLEGLAGNEQYF.

The chain recombines TRBV7-9 with TRBJ1-1; TRBD1 aligns across 8 bases. CDR1 SEHNR and CDR2 FQNEAQ come from the germline V gene (reference sequence). The V and J ends lost 3 bases and 1 base, in that order; junction bases with no gene match: 1. The CDR3 sequence is 14 residues long. The CDR3 here is CASSLGQENTEAFF. CDR3 DNA: TGTGCCAGCAGCTTGGGACAGGAGAACACTGAAGCTTTCTTT.

This clone was detected only once. The chain is built from TRBV6-5 and TRBJ2-7; TRBD2 matches 9 bases. The CDR3 is 15 amino acids. Germline V lookup: CDR1 MNHEY, CDR2 SVGAGI. J gave up 2 bases and V 0 bases, and 2 bases lay outside the gene matches. The CDR3 coding sequence is TGTGCCAGCAGTTACTCGGCGGGGGGGCCCTACGAGCAGTACTTC. This translates into CASSYSAGGPYEQYF.

The chain combines TRBV7-6 with TRBJ2-5, with D unclear. There are 15 residues in the CDR3. The germline V gene encodes CDR1 SGHVS and CDR2 FNYEAQ. Trimming stripped 0 bases from V and 2 bases from J, with 10 bases between. The CDR3 protein is CASSLARSEQETQYF. CDR3 nucleotide sequence: TGTGCCAGCAGCTTAGCGCGGTCGGAACAAGAGACCCAGTACTTC.

J is TRBJ2-5 and V is TRBV4-3; D is unclear. The J call is doubtful: the DNA matches TRBJ2-7 better. Looked up from germline, CDR1 is LGHNA and CDR2 is YSLEER. This CDR3 region has 16 residues. CDR3 residues: CASSQDAGTRSYEQYF. The CDR3 DNA reads TGCGCCAGCAGCCAAGATGCTGGTACTCGATCCTACGAGCAGTACTTC.